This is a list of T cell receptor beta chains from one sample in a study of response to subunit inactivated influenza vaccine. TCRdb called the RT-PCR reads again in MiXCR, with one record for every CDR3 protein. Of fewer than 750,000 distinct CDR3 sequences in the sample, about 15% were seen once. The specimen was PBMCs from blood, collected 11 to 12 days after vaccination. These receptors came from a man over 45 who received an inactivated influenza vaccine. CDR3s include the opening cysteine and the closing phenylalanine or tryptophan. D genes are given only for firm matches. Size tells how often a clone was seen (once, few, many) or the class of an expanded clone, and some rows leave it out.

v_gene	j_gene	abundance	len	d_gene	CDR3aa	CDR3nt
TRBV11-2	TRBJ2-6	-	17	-	CASSLRRQITGANVLTF	TGTGCCAGCAGCTTACGGAGACAGATTACTGGGGCCAACGTCCTGACTTTC
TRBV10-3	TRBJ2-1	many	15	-	CAISESGVSYNEQFF	TGTGCCATCAGTGAGTCTGGGGTCTCCTACAATGAGCAGTTCTTC
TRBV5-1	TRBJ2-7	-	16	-	CASSLAIGLERDEQYF	TGCGCCAGCAGCTTGGCAATAGGTCTAGAGAGGGATGAGCAGTACTTC
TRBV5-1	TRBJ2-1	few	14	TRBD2	CASSQSGGPSEQFF	TGCGCCAGCAGCCAAAGCGGGGGCCCTAGCGAGCAGTTCTTC
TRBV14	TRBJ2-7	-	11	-	CASSQVSRQYF	TGTGCCAGCAGCCAAGTTTCCCGGCAGTACTTC
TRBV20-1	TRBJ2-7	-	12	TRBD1	CSADRGAYEQYF	TGCAGTGCTGACAGGGGGGCCTACGAGCAGTACTTC
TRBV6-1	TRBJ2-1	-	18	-	CASSPPPGTRPSYNEQFF	TGTGCCAGCAGTCCCCCGCCCGGGACGCGCCCCTCCTACAATGAGCAGTTCTTC
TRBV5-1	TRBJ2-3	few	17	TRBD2	CASSLTSGGTSTDTQYF	TGCGCCAGCAGCTTGACTAGCGGGGGAACCAGCACAGATACGCAGTATTTT
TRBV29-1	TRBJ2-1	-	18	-	CSVEGAQLGWRGGNEQFF	TGCAGCGTTGAAGGTGCCCAGCTAGGTTGGAGAGGGGGTAATGAGCAGTTCTTC
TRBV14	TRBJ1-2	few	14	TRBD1	CASSHPGQGHGYTF	TGTGCCAGCAGCCACCCGGGACAGGGGCATGGCTACACCTTC
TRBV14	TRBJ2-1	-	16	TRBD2	CASSLLGTSGRNEQFF	TGTGCCAGCAGCCTCCTCGGGACTAGCGGCAGAAATGAGCAGTTCTTC
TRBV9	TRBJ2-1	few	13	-	CASSESVYNEQFF	TGTGCCAGCAGCGAAAGCGTTTACAATGAGCAGTTCTTC
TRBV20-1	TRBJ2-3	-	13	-	CSAYPRVPDTQYF	TGCAGTGCCTATCCCAGGGTTCCAGATACGCAGTATTTT
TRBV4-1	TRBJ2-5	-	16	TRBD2	CASSQVSGRAGETQYF	TGCGCCAGCAGCCAAGTTAGCGGGAGGGCAGGTGAGACCCAGTACTTC
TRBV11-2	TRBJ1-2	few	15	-	CASSLEARDVYGYTF	TGTGCCAGCAGCTTAGAGGCCAGGGACGTCTATGGCTACACCTTC
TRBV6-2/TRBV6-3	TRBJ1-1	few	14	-	CASSYSSLAFEAFF	TGTGCCAGCAGTTACTCATCTCTTGCTTTTGAAGCTTTCTTT
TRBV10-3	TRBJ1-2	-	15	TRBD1	CAISPSGTARSGYTF	TGTGCCATCAGTCCCTCTGGGACAGCTAGGAGTGGCTACACCTTC
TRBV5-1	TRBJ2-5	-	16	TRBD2	CASSPGLAGFGETQYF	TGCGCCAGCAGCCCCGGACTAGCGGGCTTTGGGGAGACCCAGTACTTC
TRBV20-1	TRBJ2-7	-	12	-	CSASPATYEQYF	TGCAGTGCTAGTCCGGCTACCTACGAGCAGTACTTC
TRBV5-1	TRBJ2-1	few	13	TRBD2	CASGTSGDNEQFF	TGCGCCAGTGGGACTAGCGGCGACAATGAGCAGTTCTTC
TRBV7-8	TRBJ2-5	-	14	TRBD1	CASSVQGFQETQYF	TGTGCCAGCAGCGTACAGGGGTTTCAAGAGACCCAGTACTTC
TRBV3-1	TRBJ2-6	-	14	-	CASSTASGANVLTF	TGTGCCAGCAGTACAGCCTCTGGGGCCAACGTCCTGACTTTC
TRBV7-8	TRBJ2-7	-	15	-	CASSLDPYLGDEQYF	TGTGCCAGCAGCTTAGACCCCTACTTGGGCGACGAGCAGTACTTC
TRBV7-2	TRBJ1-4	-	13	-	CASSLGEAGKLFF	TGTGCCAGCAGCTTGGGGGAAGCGGGAAAACTGTTTTTT
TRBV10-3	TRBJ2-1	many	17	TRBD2	CAISQRGAGTSANEQFF	TGTGCCATCAGCCAACGCGGGGCCGGGACTAGCGCGAATGAGCAGTTCTTC
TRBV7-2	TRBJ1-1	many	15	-	CASSLVGRQNTEAFF	TGTGCCAGCAGCTTAGTTGGGCGACAGAACACTGAAGCTTTCTTT
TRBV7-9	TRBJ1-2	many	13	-	CASSLGDYYGYTF	TGTGCCAGCAGCTTAGGGGATTACTATGGCTACACCTTC
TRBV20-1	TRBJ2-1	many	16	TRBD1	CSARDVRGYAFNEQFF	TGCAGTGCTAGAGATGTCAGGGGGTATGCCTTCAATGAGCAGTTCTTC
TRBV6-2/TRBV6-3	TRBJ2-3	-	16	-	CASSNLPGLSTDTQYF	TGTGCCAGCAGTAATCTTCCGGGACTCTCCACAGATACGCAGTATTTT
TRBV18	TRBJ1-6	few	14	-	CASSPLRDNSPLHF	TGTGCCAGCTCACCACTAAGGGATAATTCACCCCTCCACTTT
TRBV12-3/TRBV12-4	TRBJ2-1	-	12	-	CASSPQGHEQFF	TGTGCCAGCAGCCCTCAGGGGCATGAGCAGTTCTTC
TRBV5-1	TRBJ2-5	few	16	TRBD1	CASSLGATGRQETQYF	TGCGCCAGCAGCTTGGGTGCGACAGGGCGTCAAGAGACCCAGTACTTC
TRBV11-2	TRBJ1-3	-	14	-	CASRGGQSGNTIYF	TGTGCCAGCAGGGGGGGCCAATCTGGAAACACCATATATTTT
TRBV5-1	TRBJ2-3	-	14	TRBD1	CASGWGQSTDTQYF	TGCGCCAGCGGATGGGGACAGAGCACAGATACGCAGTATTTT
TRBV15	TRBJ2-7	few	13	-	CASARDLYYEQYF	TGTGCCTCAGCCCGGGACTTATACTACGAGCAGTACTTC
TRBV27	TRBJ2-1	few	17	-	CASSGGGGSAQFREQFF	TGTGCCAGCAGTGGGGGAGGTGGTAGCGCGCAATTCCGGGAGCAGTTCTTC
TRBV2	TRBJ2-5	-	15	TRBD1	CASSDTGGNQETQYF	TGTGCCAGCAGTGATACAGGGGGTAACCAAGAGACCCAGTACTTC
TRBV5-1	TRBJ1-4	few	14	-	CASSWSGSGEKLFF	TGCGCCAGCAGCTGGTCGGGATCCGGTGAAAAACTGTTTTTT
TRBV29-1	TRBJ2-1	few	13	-	CSVGGKLVNEQFF	TGCAGCGTTGGCGGAAAGCTGGTTAATGAGCAGTTCTTC
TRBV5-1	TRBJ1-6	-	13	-	CASSLDPGSPLHF	TGCGCCAGCAGCTTGGATCCGGGTTCACCCCTCCACTTT
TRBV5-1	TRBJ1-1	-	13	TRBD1	CASSSTGETEAFF	TGCGCCAGCAGCTCGACAGGGGAAACTGAAGCTTTCTTT
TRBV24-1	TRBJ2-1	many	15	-	CATSDPRVRPNEQFF	TGTGCCACCAGTGATCCAAGGGTTAGACCGAATGAGCAGTTCTTC